What follows describes a single T cell receptor beta chain. The data were taken from a study of shared clonotypes between healthy human individuals. TCRdb's table, derived via immunoSEQ multiplex PCR, lists solely in-frame clones and lacks some. The repertoire includes over 2,000,000 clones, approximately 92% of them detected once, and more than 1.5% sits in the top ten. CD45RO-negative cells were positively selected for CCR7, leaving out terminally differentiated effector memory CD45RA+ cells. This CDR3 region has 17 residues. Germline V gene data show CDR1 as SGHAT and CDR2 as FQNNGV. V gave up 1 base and J gave up 4 bases, with 19 bases separating them.

The rearrangement links TRBV11-2 to TRBJ1-1; D ambiguous. Sequenced sample: naive CD8+ T cells from PBMCs. The clonotype comes from a man between 18 and 35 years old in good health. Some clones in this sample may be carry-over from other donors' samples. The CDR3 reads CASSLGAGRAGITEAFF. In nucleotides, the CDR3 is TGTGCCAGCAGCTTAGGAGCCGGCCGGGCTGGAATCACTGAAGCTTTCTTT.